The subject of this entry is one T cell receptor beta chain. The antigen this receptor binds is unknown. Per-base quality was not reported, and no clone a single base away is much larger than it. This entry belongs to a study of blood T cell repertoires in COVID-19 (dated by TCRdb to 2020 to 2022). Describing the broader study: Samples covering the acute and convalescent phases of COVID-19 were provided by collaborators in the United States, Italy and Spain. The prospective study material was composed of cDNA or gDNA derived from T cells, B-cell-depleted T cells, or PBMCs. The dataset comprised deeply sampled blood TCRbeta repertoires from subjects exposed to, actively infected with, or recovered from COVID-19. A freely available public database, intended as a resource for researchers studying the immune response to SARS-CoV-2, is where the repertoires were released. Samples came from the ongoing ImmuneRACE study (first 160 participants) plus 1,254 subjects from 6 global collaborators. Sample metadata almost always included a de-identified subject ID, COVID-19 status, age in years and sex. Where available, HLA class I and class II types were taken from metadata supplied by the sample provider and were not determined by assay-based typing.

Trimmed from V: 5 bases; trimmed from J: 5 bases; junction bases lacking a gene match: 9. The CDR1 and CDR2 encoded by the germline V gene (reference sequence) are MNHEY and SMNVEV. Including cysteine and phenylalanine, the CDR3 has 15 amino acids. Only the CDR3 part of the read is kept: 45 bases, read in frame from the first base. The study at large found these results: How much clinical and demographic metadata was included differed by source and by participant, and the metadata was provided uncurated.

TCRbeta CDR3 regions were amplified from genomic DNA by means of the immunoSEQ Assay, a bias-controlled multiplex PCR. Per the source publication's procedure: Nucleated cell counts per sample were estimated from amplification of reference gene primers within the assay. Sequence reads were collapsed and filtered to measure the absolute abundance of every unique TCRbeta CDR3 rearrangement. Productive Simpson clonality was computed per sample as the square root of Simpson's diversity index over productive rearrangements. This immuneACCESS table, as held by TCRdb, lists in-frame sequences with V and J called but not all clones. Of the missing ones, under half trace to an unresolved V gene in checked studies; the others have no known cause. V and J calls and clone size are as listed in that table; D and trimming were resolved from the DNA. In this sample the table shows 400,000 to 450,000 clones, around 91% of which occur a single time. 1% to 1.3% of the sample is in the top ten clones.

Participants in the prospective study were aged about 18 to 89 years, lived in under 30 United States geographic areas, and enrolled through a virtual design. Cohort assignment in the prospective study relied on participant-reported clinical history from a screening survey and a study questionnaire. For ImmuneRACE Cohort 3, a participant was defined as recovered based on two consecutive negative NP/OP PCR tests, clearance by a healthcare professional, or resolution of symptoms. Each participant in the prospective study had whole blood, serum and a nasopharyngeal or oropharyngeal swab collected by mobile phlebotomists. Over a roughly 2-month period, participants in the prospective study had the option of providing additional blood draws and questionnaires. Blood samples from the prospective study were shipped frozen or at room temperature prior to DNA extraction.

This TCR came from a man younger than 40 who had recovered from COVID-19. Sequencing input: PBMCs or T cells enriched from blood (not recorded which). The rearranged segments are TRBV27 and TRBJ1-1, with 9 junctional bases fitting TRBD1. The CDR3 is CASSLPGTGKTEAFF. The nucleotide sequence is TGTGCCAGCAGTCTCCCCGGGACAGGGAAAACTGAAGCTTTCTTT.